This TCR beta chain was sequenced for a study of blood T cell repertoires in COVID-19. In the study overall: In each case, the material was cDNA or gDNA derived from T cells, B-cell-depleted T cells, or PBMCs.

Per germline, CDR1 LGHDT and CDR2 YNNKEL (reference sequence). The CDR3 consists of 13 residues. V was trimmed by 4 bases and J by 2 bases, leaving 7 bases between them. As processed by the authors: Amplifying reference gene primers gave estimates of nucleated cell counts. Profiled with immunoSEQ multiplex PCR; TCRdb holds only in-frame clones, not every one. V and J calls plus clone size are reproduced from that table; the DNA served to infer D and trimming. The repertoire consists of 150,000 or so clones, with around 89% occurring once and the leading ten covering around 4.5%. The J gene is TRBJ2-3, the V gene TRBV3-1 (or the pseudogene TRBV3-2); D is uncertain. Sequencing was carried out using peripheral blood. This receptor was obtained from a man aged 60 to 75 with COVID-19, enrolled during active disease. The CDR3 coding sequence is TGTGCCAGCAGCCCGTCTTTCACAGATACGCAGTATTTT. It is translated as CASSPSFTDTQYF.